This T cell receptor beta chain emerged from a study of OX40 agonist ivuxolimab in advanced cancers. This CDR3 comprises 14 residues. The V gene's germline CDR1 is MDHEN and CDR2 SYDVKM. J gave up 4 bases and V 7 bases, and 5 bases lay outside the gene matches. Clones were sequenced by immunoSEQ multiplex PCR, and TCRdb holds only the in-frame ones, with some missing. Of some 7,000 clones in the sample, 80% were seen once. Sequenced material: CD4+ or CD8+ T cells sorted from blood, taken in a trial of the OX40 agonist ivuxolimab. The chain employs TRBV28 and TRBJ2-1, with TRBD2 identical over 9 bases. The clonotype was recovered from an adult with an advanced solid tumor such as melanoma, head and neck, liver or kidney cancer. CDR3 sequence (DNA): TGTGCCAGCATCCTGACTAGCGGTTACAATGAGCAGTTCTTC. Residues: CASILTSGYNEQFF.